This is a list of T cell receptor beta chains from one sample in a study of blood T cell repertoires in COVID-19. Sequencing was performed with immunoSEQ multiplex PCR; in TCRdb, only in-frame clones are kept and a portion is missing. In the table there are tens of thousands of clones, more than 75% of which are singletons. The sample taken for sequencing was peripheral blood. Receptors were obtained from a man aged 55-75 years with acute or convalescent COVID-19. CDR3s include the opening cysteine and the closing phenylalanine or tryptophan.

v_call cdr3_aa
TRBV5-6 CASSFRTGGVSTEAFF
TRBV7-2 CASTPLPSGNTIYF
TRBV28 CASATSGGPDTQYF
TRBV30 CAWSTRAHTGELFF
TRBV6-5 CASSYLIPGSTYEQYF
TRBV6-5 CASTQRGSVAEAFF
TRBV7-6 CASSLRGNTGELFF
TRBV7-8 CAVGRGWTGELFF
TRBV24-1 CATSELTGVQETQYF
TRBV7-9 CASSLGIWRGDQETQYF
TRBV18 CASSPNKYTEAFF
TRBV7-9 CASTARDSSYNSPLHF
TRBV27 CASSPLTKGGVVEQYF
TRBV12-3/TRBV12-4 CASSLGGGVIQYF
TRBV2 CASSWTASSNYGYTF
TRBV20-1 CSARFGVGAFF
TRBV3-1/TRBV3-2 CASSQEFRNTEAFF
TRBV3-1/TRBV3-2 CASSREAGRAVAGYTF
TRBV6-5 CASSYSVRGRNTEAFF
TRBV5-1 CASTIAGGTDTQYF
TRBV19 CASSIEGGVSTSGANVLTF
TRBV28 CASSLGQVYEQYF
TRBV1 CTSSQDRGYEQYF
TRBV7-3 CASSLRLGSNEQFF
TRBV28 CASSSPGTGGAGNQPQHF
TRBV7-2 CASRPPGGNTGELFF
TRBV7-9 CASSLTGPDTQYF
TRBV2 CASGTGLDTQYF
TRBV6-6 CASSYSLYNEQFF
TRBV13 CASSPRGLDTEAFF
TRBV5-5 CASSQGIGGAEYEQYF
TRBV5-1 CASSEGLPSGNTIYF
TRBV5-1 CASSLGQVYSPLHF
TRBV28 CASSPRWSSGGFTDTQYF
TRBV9 CASSVATGSIWYTF
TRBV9 CASAPSGVSYEQYF
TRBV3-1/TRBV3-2 CASSTRGRENIQYF
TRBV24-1 CATSGRAGQFTQYYEQYF
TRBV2 CASSEDRLSNQPQHF